This T cell receptor beta chain was found in a study of blood T cell repertoires in COVID-19. The CDR3 loop spans 13 amino acids. V was shortened by 8 bases and J by 0 bases, with 9 bases between the two germline ends. Germline CDR1 SGHTA, CDR2 FQGTGA. As processed by the authors: How many nucleated cells were present was estimated from reference gene primer amplification. The assay was immunoSEQ multiplex PCR, and TCRdb's table has in-frame clones only and misses some. V, J and clone size reflect that table, while D and trimming were determined from the DNA. The table shows 53,000 or so clones, with 79% occurring only once.

The chain combines TRBV7-3 with TRBJ2-3; no clear D gene. Material: peripheral blood. This receptor was taken from a man in his sixties with acute or convalescent COVID-19. The CDR3 reads CASSYTSTDTQYF. CDR3 nucleotide sequence: TGTGCCAGCTCTTATACTAGCACAGATACGCAGTATTTT.